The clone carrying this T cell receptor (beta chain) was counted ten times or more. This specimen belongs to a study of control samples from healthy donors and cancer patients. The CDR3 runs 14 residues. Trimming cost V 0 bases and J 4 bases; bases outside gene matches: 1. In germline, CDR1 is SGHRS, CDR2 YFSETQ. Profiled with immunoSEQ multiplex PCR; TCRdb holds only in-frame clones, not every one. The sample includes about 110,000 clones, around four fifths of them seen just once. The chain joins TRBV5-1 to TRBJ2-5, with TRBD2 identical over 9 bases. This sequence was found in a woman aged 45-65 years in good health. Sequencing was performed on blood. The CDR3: CASSLELAGETQYF. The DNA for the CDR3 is TGCGCCAGCAGCTTGGAACTAGCGGGAGAGACCCAGTACTTC.